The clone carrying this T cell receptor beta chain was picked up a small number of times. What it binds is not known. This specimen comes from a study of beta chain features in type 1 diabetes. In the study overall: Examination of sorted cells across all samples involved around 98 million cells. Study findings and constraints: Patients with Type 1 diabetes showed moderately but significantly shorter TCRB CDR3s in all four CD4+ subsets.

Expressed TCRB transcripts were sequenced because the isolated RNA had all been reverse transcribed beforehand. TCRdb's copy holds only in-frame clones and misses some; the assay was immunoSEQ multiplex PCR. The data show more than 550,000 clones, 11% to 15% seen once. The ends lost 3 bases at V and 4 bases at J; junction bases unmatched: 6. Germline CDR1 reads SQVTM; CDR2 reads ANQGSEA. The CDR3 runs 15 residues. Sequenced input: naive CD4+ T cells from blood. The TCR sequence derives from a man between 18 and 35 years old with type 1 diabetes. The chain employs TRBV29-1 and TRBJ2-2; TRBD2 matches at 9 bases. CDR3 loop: CSVDGREGPTGELFF. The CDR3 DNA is TGCAGCGTTGATGGGCGGGAGGGCCCCACCGGGGAGCTGTTTTTT.